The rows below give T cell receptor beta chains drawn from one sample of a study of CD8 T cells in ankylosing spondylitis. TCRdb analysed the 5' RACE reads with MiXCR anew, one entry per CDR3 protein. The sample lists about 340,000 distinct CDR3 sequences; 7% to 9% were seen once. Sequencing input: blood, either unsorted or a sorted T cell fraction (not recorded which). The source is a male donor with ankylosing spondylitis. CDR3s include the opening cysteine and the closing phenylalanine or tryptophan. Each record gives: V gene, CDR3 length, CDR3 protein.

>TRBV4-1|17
CASSHLRGARDGTEAFF
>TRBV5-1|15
CASSMTSGDYNEQFF
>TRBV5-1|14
CASSQRTSANTQYF
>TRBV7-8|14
CASSPRERSYEQYF
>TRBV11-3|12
CASSRSPNEQFF
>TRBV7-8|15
CASRRGQGLTYEQYF
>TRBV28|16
CASTLLGGAPVYGYTF
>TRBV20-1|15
CSARGQIPPRDTQYF
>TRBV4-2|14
CASSEGQGSYEQYF
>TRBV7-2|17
CASRPSATSGVYNEQFF
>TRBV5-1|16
CASSLQGAPTYNEQFF
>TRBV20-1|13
CSATSGRTDTQYF
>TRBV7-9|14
CASSSLWGQETQYF